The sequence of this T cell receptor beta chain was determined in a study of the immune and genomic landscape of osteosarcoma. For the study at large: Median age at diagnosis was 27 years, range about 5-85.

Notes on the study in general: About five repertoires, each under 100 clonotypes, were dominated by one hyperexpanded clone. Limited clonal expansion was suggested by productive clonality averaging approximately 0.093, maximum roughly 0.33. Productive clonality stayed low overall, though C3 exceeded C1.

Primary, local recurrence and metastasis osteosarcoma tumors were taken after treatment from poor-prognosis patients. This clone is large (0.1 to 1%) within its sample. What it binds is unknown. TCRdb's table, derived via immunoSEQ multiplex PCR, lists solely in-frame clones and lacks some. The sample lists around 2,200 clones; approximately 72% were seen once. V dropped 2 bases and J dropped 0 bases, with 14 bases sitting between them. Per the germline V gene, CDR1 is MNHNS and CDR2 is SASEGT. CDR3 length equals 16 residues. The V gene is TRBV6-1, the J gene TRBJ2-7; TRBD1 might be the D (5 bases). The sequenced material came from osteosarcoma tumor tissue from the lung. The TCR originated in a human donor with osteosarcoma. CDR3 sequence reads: CASSEPDRLASYEQYF. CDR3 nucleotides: TGTGCCAGCAGTGAACCAGACAGACTTGCCTCCTACGAGCAGTACTTC.